A selection of T cell receptor beta chains follows, all from one sample in a study of blood T cell repertoires in COVID-19. Some clones are missing from TCRdb's copy, which holds only in-frame ones; the method was immunoSEQ multiplex PCR. Of 100,000 or so clones listed, 80% to 90% are singletons. Source material: peripheral blood. These receptor sequences come from a human donor in a cohort sampled during active COVID-19. CDR3s include the opening cysteine and the closing phenylalanine or tryptophan. The D gene is left open where the match is weak. Size is omitted from some rows. Given values are once, few, many or a class for expanded clones.

clone_size	d_call	j_call	v_call	cdr3_aa	cdr3_nt
NA	NA	TRBJ1-1	TRBV9	CASSVGGSTEAFF	TGTGCCAGCAGCGTCGGGGGTAGCACTGAAGCTTTCTTT
NA	TRBD1	TRBJ2-7	TRBV27	CASSLRTGGFYEQYF	TGTGCCAGCAGTTTACGGACAGGGGGGTTCTACGAGCAGTACTTC
NA	NA	TRBJ1-1	TRBV6-5	CASSYSNRANTEAFF	TGTGCCAGCAGTTACTCGAACAGGGCGAACACTGAAGCTTTCTTT
NA	TRBD1	TRBJ1-4	TRBV6-5	CASSLRTGLTNEKLFF	TGTGCCAGCAGTTTGCGGACAGGGTTAACTAATGAAAAACTGTTTTTT
NA	TRBD2	TRBJ2-7	TRBV2	CASSEASALAGDEQYF	TGTGCCAGCAGTGAAGCTTCTGCGCTAGCGGGGGACGAGCAGTACTTC
NA	NA	TRBJ2-2	TRBV5-1	CASSLFSVNTGELFF	TGCGCCAGCAGCTTGTTCAGTGTTAACACCGGGGAGCTGTTTTTT
NA	TRBD1	TRBJ2-7	TRBV15	CATSRETGYAYEQYF	TGTGCCACCAGCAGAGAGACAGGGTACGCCTACGAGCAGTACTTC
NA	TRBD2	TRBJ2-1	TRBV6-4	CASSDSGLATNEQFF	TGTGCCAGCAGTGACTCGGGACTAGCGACGAATGAGCAGTTCTTC
NA	TRBD2	TRBJ2-1	TRBV5-6	CASRDLAGGRYNEQFF	TGTGCCAGCAGGGATCTAGCGGGAGGACGCTACAATGAGCAGTTCTTC
once	NA	TRBJ1-1	TRBV10-3	CATGVGGTNTEAFF	TGTGCCACCGGCGTGGGGGGGACGAACACTGAAGCTTTCTTT
NA	NA	TRBJ2-2	TRBV6-5	CASSYRTTGELFF	TGTGCCAGCAGTTACAGAACTACCGGGGAGCTGTTTTTT
NA	NA	TRBJ1-1	TRBV6-6	CASSYSSPGSTEAFF	TGTGCCAGCAGTTACTCGTCTCCAGGGTCGACTGAAGCTTTCTTT
NA	NA	TRBJ1-5	TRBV9	CASSAGANQPQHF	TGTGCCAGCAGCGCAGGGGCCAATCAGCCCCAGCATTTT
NA	TRBD2	TRBJ2-5	TRBV5-1	CASSRGLAARVQETQYF	TGCGCCAGCAGCCGGGGACTAGCGGCCCGAGTGCAGGAGACCCAGTACTTC
NA	NA	TRBJ1-5	TRBV6-5	CASLIWQASNQPQHF	TGTGCCAGCCTTATATGGCAGGCCAGCAATCAGCCCCAGCATTTT
once	NA	TRBJ1-5	TRBV4-1	CASSPFGGVGPQHF	TGCGCCAGCAGCCCTTTTGGAGGGGTTGGGCCCCAGCATTTT
NA	NA	TRBJ1-2	TRBV4-3	CASSQVFASGAFYGYTF	TGCGCCAGCAGCCAAGTCTTTGCCAGCGGAGCATTCTATGGCTACACCTTC
NA	NA	TRBJ2-7	TRBV12-3/TRBV12-4	CASSPNGAYEQYF	TGTGCCAGCAGCCCCAACGGAGCGTACGAGCAGTACTTC
NA	NA	TRBJ2-7	TRBV6-7	CASTPHRRESLSEQYF	TGTGCCAGCACCCCCCACAGGAGGGAGTCCTTGAGCGAGCAGTACTTC
NA	NA	TRBJ2-7	TRBV28	CASSPITYEQYF	TGTGCCAGCAGCCCTATCACCTACGAGCAGTACTTC
NA	TRBD2	TRBJ2-7	TRBV11-1	CASSLGTSGAYEQYF	TGTGCCAGCAGCTTAGGGACTAGCGGGGCCTACGAGCAGTACTTC
NA	NA	TRBJ1-1	TRBV9	CASSVNPDTEAFF	TGTGCCAGCAGCGTAAATCCGGACACTGAAGCTTTCTTT
many	TRBD1	TRBJ1-4	TRBV19	CASSTTGMVDEKLFF	TGTGCCAGTAGTACGACAGGGATGGTCGATGAAAAACTGTTTTTT
NA	NA	TRBJ1-3	TRBV28	CASSPPGGVLSGNTIYF	TGTGCCAGCAGCCCCCCGGGGGGCGTACTCTCTGGAAACACCATATATTTT
NA	TRBD1	TRBJ2-2	TRBV9	CASQLGTGWNTGELFF	TGTGCCAGCCAATTAGGGACAGGGTGGAACACCGGGGAGCTGTTTTTT
NA	NA	TRBJ1-2	TRBV5-6	CASSLGQSYGYTF	TGTGCCAGCAGCCTAGGACAGAGCTATGGCTACACCTTC
NA	TRBD1	TRBJ1-2	TRBV19	CASSIGTGGFYGYTF	TGTGCCAGTAGTATCGGGACAGGGGGCTTCTATGGCTACACCTTC
NA	TRBD1	TRBJ2-3	TRBV14	CASSQDRGQVGTDTQYF	TGTGCCAGCAGCCAAGATAGGGGACAGGTGGGCACAGATACGCAGTATTTT
NA	NA	TRBJ2-7	TRBV27	CASRGEGVPSYEQYF	TGTGCCAGTAGGGGGGAGGGGGTTCCCTCCTACGAGCAGTACTTC
NA	TRBD1	TRBJ2-7	TRBV7-7	CASSQTGAEQYF	TGTGCCAGCAGTCAGACAGGGGCCGAGCAGTACTTC
NA	TRBD1	TRBJ1-2	TRBV2	CASSVKQGGSNYGYTF	TGTGCCAGCAGCGTTAAACAGGGGGGCTCTAACTATGGCTACACCTTC
NA	TRBD2	TRBJ2-5	TRBV7-2	CASRLSAGVVETQYF	TGTGCCAGCAGACTATCCGCGGGAGTGGTTGAGACCCAGTACTTC
once	NA	TRBJ2-2	TRBV27	CASSINSVDTGELFF	TGTGCCAGCAGTATCAATAGCGTAGACACCGGGGAGCTGTTTTTT
NA	TRBD1	TRBJ1-3	TRBV28	CASTGATGAGNTIYF	TGTGCCAGCACCGGTGCAACAGGGGCTGGAAACACCATATATTTT
NA	NA	TRBJ2-3	TRBV7-2	CASSLALRQASDTQYF	TGTGCCAGCAGCTTAGCGCTTCGTCAAGCTTCAGATACGCAGTATTTT
NA	TRBD1	TRBJ1-4	TRBV5-1	CASGRSGTANEKLFF	TGCGCCAGCGGGCGATCCGGGACAGCAAATGAAAAACTGTTTTTT
NA	TRBD2	TRBJ2-3	TRBV6-1	CASSAPAGVRPDTQYF	TGTGCCAGCAGTGCCCCAGCGGGAGTTCGTCCAGATACGCAGTATTTT
NA	NA	TRBJ2-7	TRBV25-1	CASSAEGVNSYEQYF	TGTGCCAGCAGCGCCGAGGGTGTAAACTCCTACGAGCAGTACTTC
NA	TRBD1	TRBJ2-5	TRBV7-3	CASSLHPDRRETQYF	TGTGCCAGCAGCTTACACCCGGACAGGCGGGAGACCCAGTACTTC
NA	NA	TRBJ1-6	TRBV11-2	CASSLDWSYNSPLHF	TGTGCCAGCAGCTTAGACTGGAGTTATAATTCACCCCTCCACTTT
few	TRBD1	TRBJ1-5	TRBV6-5	CASRFQGASQPQHF	TGTGCCAGCAGATTCCAGGGGGCGTCGCAGCCCCAGCATTTT
NA	NA	TRBJ2-5	TRBV7-2	CASSFGGQETQYF	TGTGCCAGCAGCTTCGGGGGACAAGAGACCCAGTACTTC
few	NA	TRBJ1-2	TRBV5-1	CASSLSPANYGYTF	TGCGCCAGCAGCTTGAGTCCGGCTAACTATGGCTACACCTTC
NA	NA	TRBJ1-1	TRBV11-2	CASSSNAAEAFF	TGTGCCAGCAGCTCAAACGCGGCTGAAGCTTTCTTT
NA	NA	TRBJ1-3	TRBV7-8	CASSLVVSNSGNTIYF	TGTGCCAGCAGCTTAGTTGTCTCTAACTCTGGAAACACCATATATTTT
NA	NA	TRBJ1-1	TRBV28	CASRLSGVNTEAFF	TGTGCCAGCAGACTCTCAGGGGTTAACACTGAAGCTTTCTTT
NA	TRBD2	TRBJ2-6	TRBV5-1	CASSDPGLAGTGANVLTF	TGCGCCAGCAGCGACCCGGGACTAGCGGGAACGGGGGCCAACGTCCTGACTTTC
NA	NA	TRBJ1-5	TRBV28	CASIPAGGGSNQPQHF	TGTGCCAGCATCCCCGCGGGCGGGGGGAGCAATCAGCCCCAGCATTTT
NA	TRBD1	TRBJ1-1	TRBV6-5	CASSYSRGPGTEAFF	TGTGCCAGCAGTTACTCTAGGGGGCCGGGCACTGAAGCTTTCTTT
NA	NA	TRBJ1-1	TRBV18	CASSPRGDTEAFF	TGTGCCAGCTCACCACGGGGGGACACTGAAGCTTTCTTT
NA	TRBD2	TRBJ2-1	TRBV24-1	CATSETGTREYNEQFF	TGTGCCACCAGTGAAACCGGGACTAGGGAATACAATGAGCAGTTCTTC
NA	NA	TRBJ2-7	TRBV20-1	CSARVAVEQYF	TGCAGTGCTAGAGTCGCGGTCGAGCAGTACTTC
NA	NA	TRBJ2-6	TRBV15	CATSSGGSGANVLTF	TGTGCCACCAGCAGCGGAGGATCTGGGGCCAACGTCCTGACTTTC